This T cell receptor beta chain was captured by sequencing in a study of cytomegalovirus exposure and HLA in healthy donors. Germline values: CDR1 SEHNR, CDR2 FQNEAQ (reference sequence). V gave up 4 bases and J gave up 3 bases; unmatched junction bases: 1. This CDR3 comprises 13 residues. Primers: 60 Vbeta forward and 13 Jbeta reverse. Using immunoSEQ multiplex PCR, the repertoire was profiled, and TCRdb retains in-frame clones only, with some absent. The repertoire includes under 300,000 clones, around 81% of them detected once, and less than 9% sits in the top ten. Turning to this clone: No antigen is known for it.

Overall study results and limits: In an earlier analysis, most TCR beta V segments were productive about 87% or about 30% of the time.

The chain carries TRBV7-9 and TRBJ2-5; TRBD1 matches at 8 bases. The TCR sequence derives from a woman aged 55-75 years in good health and CMV-seropositive. The sequenced sample consisted of PBMCs. The CDR3 loop is CASSSTGEETQYF. As DNA, the CDR3 is TGTGCCAGCAGCTCGACAGGGGAAGAGACCCAGTACTTC.